This TCR beta chain stems from a study of CD8 T cells in ankylosing spondylitis. At least ten counts were recorded for this clonotype. This CDR3 has 16 amino acids. CDR1 and CDR2 from the germline V gene are ENHRY and SYGVKD. The V and J ends lost 2 bases and 4 bases, in that order; junction bases with no gene match: 9. A single record per CDR3 protein comes from TCRdb applying MiXCR to the 5' RACE reads. The sample records approximately 250,000 distinct CDR3 sequences, approximately 8.4% being singletons. The V gene is TRBV10-3, the J gene TRBJ2-5, with 8 bases matching TRBD1. The sequenced material came from blood, either unsorted or a sorted T cell fraction (not recorded which). The sequence was collected from a female donor with ankylosing spondylitis or in good health (not recorded which). CDR3 sequence reads: CAISELAQGARETQYF. The DNA of the CDR3 is TGTGCCATCAGTGAGCTCGCTCAGGGGGCGCGAGAGACCCAGTACTTC.